Given below is one T cell receptor beta chain in context. Its antigen is not known. These data originate in a study of T cell responses to AZD1222 COVID-19 vaccine. V was trimmed by 4 bases and J by 4 bases, leaving 17 bases between them. The germline V gene encodes CDR1 SGDLS and CDR2 YYNGEE. The CDR3 covers 15 residues. Points from the study as a whole: Among vaccine-associated CD4 TCRs, coverage spanned spike, with dominance at 160-218 and 743-854. Compared with day 0, the breadth and depth of the Spike-specific TCR repertoire rose significantly after two doses of AZD1222.

Generated by immunoSEQ multiplex PCR, the TCRdb table keeps only in-frame clones and is missing some. The sample contains 80,000 to 100,000 clones, around 90% of which appear only once. The chain carries TRBV9 and TRBJ1-1; D unclear. This specimen was peripheral blood, taken on day 0 of MenACWY control vaccination. The clonotype comes from an adult in good health. CDR3 loop: CASSRTRTRGTEAFF. CDR3 sequence (DNA): TGTGCCAGCAGCCGCACTCGCACCCGGGGCACTGAAGCTTTCTTT. Full variable domain (rest looked up from reference TRBV9 and TRBJ1-1): DSGVTQTPKHLITATGQRVTLRCSPRSGDLSVYWYQQSLDQGLQFLIQYYNGEERAKGNILERFSAQQFPDLHSELNLSSLELGDSALYFCASSRTRTRGTEAFFGQGTRLTVV.